This entry concerns a single T cell receptor beta chain. Which antigen it targets is not known. No base qualities exist here, and no much larger clone lies one base off it. The immunoSEQ Assay, a bias-controlled multiplex PCR, was used to amplify TCRbeta CDR3 regions from genomic DNA. The authors processed their data as follows. Nucleated cell counts per sample were estimated from amplification of reference gene primers within the assay. Sequence reads were collapsed and filtered to measure the absolute abundance of every unique TCRbeta CDR3 rearrangement. For each sample, productive Simpson clonality was calculated as the square root of Simpson's diversity index over productive rearrangements. TCRdb took over this immuneACCESS table, retaining in-frame rearrangements with V and J assigned. Such tables are incomplete; in checked studies, under half of the missing clones stem from an unresolved V gene, and the remainder is unexplained. V, J and clone size reflect that table, while D and trimming were determined from the DNA. The table for this sample lists 65,000 to 70,000 clones; 80% to 90% of them were counted only once. The biggest ten clones account for around a tenth of the sample.

The data derive from a study of blood T cell repertoires in COVID-19 (dated by TCRdb to 2019 to 2021). A note on the overall study: The collaborator samples originated in the United States, Italy and Spain and spanned the acute and convalescent phases of COVID-19. The dataset comprised deeply sampled blood TCRbeta repertoires from subjects exposed to, actively infected with, or recovered from COVID-19. Where available, HLA class I and class II types were obtained from metadata supplied by the sample provider rather than from assay-based typing. The samples were drawn from two sources: the first 160 participants of the ongoing ImmuneRACE study, and over 950 subjects contributed by 6 global collaborators. Sample metadata almost always included a de-identified subject ID, COVID-19 status, age in years and sex. The repertoires were released in a freely available public database meant as a resource for research on the immune response to SARS-CoV-2. The prospective study material was composed of cDNA or gDNA derived from T cells, B-cell-depleted T cells, or PBMCs. Overall study results and their limits: The amount of clinical and demographic metadata varied by source and participant and was provided uncurated.

V is pared back by 5 bases and J by 10 bases, with 15 bases lying between the germline termini. CDR1 and CDR2 were assigned from the germline V gene (reference sequence) as SEHNR and FQNEAQ. From its cysteine to its phenylalanine, the CDR3 spans 13 amino acids. Kept here is only the CDR3 DNA, which spans 39 bases and is read in frame from base 1. The collaborating institutions used their own protocols to collect whole blood in K2EDTA tubes. Collaborator samples were shipped for TCRbeta analysis as frozen whole blood, isolated PBMCs, or DNA extracted from either sample type. The chain joins TRBV7-9 to TRBJ2-1; the D gene is unclear. The receptor comes from a human donor in a cohort sampled during active COVID-19. Sequenced input: peripheral blood. The DNA sequence reads TGTGCCAGCAGCCGGGTCTCCTTCGGGGAGCAGTTCTTC. Translation gives CASSRVSFGEQFF.